A selection of T cell receptor beta chains follows, all from one sample in a study of blood T cell repertoires in COVID-19. The protocol was immunoSEQ multiplex PCR, while the TCRdb copy is restricted to in-frame clones and leaves out a portion. The sample lists around 250,000 clones, 86% occurring once. The sample was peripheral blood. The receptors shown here come from a man in his forties with active or convalescent COVID-19. Both conserved end residues are part of each CDR3. D genes are given only for firm matches. Part of the rows lack a size; the others show once, few, many or a class for expanded clones.

TRBV12-3/TRBV12-4,-,-,TRBJ1-2,CASSSVVDYGYTF,TGTGCCAGCAGTTCGGTAGTAGACTATGGCTACACCTTC
TRBV5-1,TRBD1,medium-sized,TRBJ2-2,CASSLAGQGNTGELFF,TGCGCCAGCAGCTTGGCGGGACAGGGGAACACCGGGGAGCTGTTTTTT
TRBV7-6,-,-,TRBJ1-6,CASSPTESYNSPLHF,TGTGCCAGCAGCCCGACAGAGTCCTATAATTCACCCCTCCACTTT
TRBV11-3,-,-,TRBJ1-1,CASSPLQGTEAFF,TGTGCCAGCAGCCCACTACAGGGCACTGAAGCTTTCTTT
TRBV5-1,-,-,TRBJ1-5,CASSLDSRVGQPQHF,TGCGCCAGCAGCTTGGATTCGAGGGTCGGGCAGCCCCAGCATTTT
TRBV4-2,-,-,TRBJ1-5,CASSQDEVRAQPQHF,TGTGCCAGCAGCCAAGATGAGGTCAGGGCTCAGCCCCAGCATTTT
TRBV19,-,once,TRBJ2-5,CASSSSGETQYF,TGTGCCAGTAGTAGTAGCGGAGAGACCCAGTACTTC
TRBV4-1,-,-,TRBJ2-4,CASSHQTSREIQYF,TGCGCCAGCAGCCATCAGACTTCCCGGGAGATTCAGTACTTC
TRBV5-1,-,-,TRBJ1-2,CASSMGGSSTNYGYTF,TGCGCCAGCAGCATGGGGGGCAGTTCGACTAACTATGGCTACACCTTC
TRBV3-1/TRBV3-2,-,-,TRBJ1-4,CASSDRGKLFF,TGTGCCAGCAGTGACCGGGGAAAACTGTTTTTT
TRBV7-9,TRBD2,once,TRBJ2-1,CASSLGTSPSGTYNEQFF,TGTGCCAGCAGCTTAGGAACGAGTCCTAGCGGGACCTACAATGAGCAGTTCTTC
TRBV5-4,-,-,TRBJ1-3,CASSLGRESGNTIYF,TGTGCCAGCAGCTTGGGGAGGGAGTCCGGAAACACCATATATTTT
TRBV11-3,TRBD1,-,TRBJ1-1,CASSLGTGVSEAFF,TGTGCCAGCAGCTTAGGGACAGGGGTCAGTGAAGCTTTCTTT
TRBV10-2,-,-,TRBJ1-2,CASSEDGGTYGYTF,TGCGCCAGCAGTGAGGACGGGGGAACATATGGCTACACCTTC
TRBV7-3,-,-,TRBJ2-3,CASSLNRGLADTQYF,TGTGCCAGCAGCTTAAATCGGGGACTGGCAGATACGCAGTATTTT
TRBV7-3,-,-,TRBJ2-4,CASSLAGPQNIQYF,TGTGCCAGCAGCTTAGCGGGCCCACAAAACATTCAGTACTTC
TRBV15,TRBD1,once,TRBJ1-2,CATSRITGTGGYGYTF,TGTGCCACCAGCAGGATAACCGGGACAGGGGGCTATGGCTACACCTTC
TRBV28,TRBD1,-,TRBJ1-1,CASSPRVGDSYTEAFF,TGTGCCAGCAGCCCCCGTGTGGGGGACAGTTACACTGAAGCTTTCTTT
TRBV19,-,-,TRBJ2-7,CASSIRHSPSSYEQYF,TGTGCCAGTAGTATACGCCACTCCCCGAGCTCCTACGAGCAGTACTTC
TRBV7-3,-,-,TRBJ2-3,CASSLTGGPATDTQYF,TGTGCCAGCAGCTTAACGGGTGGGCCAGCCACAGATACGCAGTATTTT
TRBV5-1,TRBD1,medium-sized,TRBJ1-1,CASRHGDREAFF,TGCGCCAGCAGACACGGGGACAGGGAAGCTTTCTTT
TRBV10-2,-,many,TRBJ1-5,CASSEAGVNQPQHF,TGCGCCAGCAGTGAGGCAGGGGTCAATCAGCCCCAGCATTTT
TRBV7-9,TRBD2,few,TRBJ2-5,CASSLGQRGDQETQYF,TGTGCCAGCAGCTTAGGCCAGCGGGGAGACCAAGAGACCCAGTACTTC
TRBV5-4,-,-,TRBJ1-3,CASSLFGVGDTIYF,TGTGCCAGCAGCTTGTTCGGGGTTGGAGACACCATATATTTT
TRBV19,TRBD1,-,TRBJ2-5,CASSSPGHGQGETQYF,TGTGCCAGTAGTTCCCCGGGACATGGACAGGGAGAGACCCAGTACTTC
TRBV3-1/TRBV3-2,TRBD1,few,TRBJ1-2,CASSQSGDRANYGYTF,TGTGCCAGCAGCCAAAGTGGGGACAGGGCCAACTATGGCTACACCTTC
TRBV24-1,-,once,TRBJ1-5,CATSRAGLGQPQHF,TGTGCCACCAGTCGTGCAGGGTTGGGTCAGCCCCAGCATTTT